The clone carrying this T cell receptor beta chain has a single count. The sample belongs to a study of blood T cell repertoires in COVID-19. Study details: Material from acute and convalescent COVID-19 was sourced from the United States, Italy and Spain. The analysed material was cDNA or gDNA that came from T cells, B-cell-depleted T cells, or PBMCs.

J was trimmed by 3 bases and V by 4 bases; bases with no gene match: 6. This CDR3 region has 15 residues. Germline V lookup: CDR1 SGHNT, CDR2 YENEEA. Clones were read by immunoSEQ multiplex PCR, and TCRdb kept only the in-frame ones, dropping some. The sample holds fewer than 55,000 clones, 84% seen once. This TCR came from a middle-aged man with acute or convalescent COVID-19. This rearrangement joins TRBV11-3 to TRBJ2-7; 10 nucleotides agree with TRBD2. The specimen was peripheral blood. The chain's CDR3 is CASSSWTSGIYEQYF. CDR3 sequence (DNA): TGTGCCAGCAGCTCGTGGACTAGCGGAATCTACGAGCAGTACTTC.